Below, 30 T cell receptor beta chains from the same sample are listed, as sequenced in a study of somatic mutations in cytotoxic T cells in rheumatoid arthritis. The data were produced by immunoSEQ multiplex PCR, yet TCRdb's version contains in-frame clones alone and is incomplete. The sample carries 9,500 to 15,000 clones, over 80% recorded once. Sequenced input: CD8+ T cells sorted from blood. The receptors derive from a woman aged 60-70 years in good health.

The V call is TRBV19, the J call TRBJ1-6; 7 nucleotides match TRBD1. CDR3 length: 15 residues. The V segment lost 5 bases and the J segment 3 bases; nucleotides outside the gene matches: 4. The germline gives CDR1 LNHDA, CDR2 SQIVND (reference sequence). DNA for the CDR3: TGTGCCAGTAGTGAGGGGGCCATCTATAATTCACCCCTCCACTTT. It specifies CASSEGAIYNSPLHF. The complete variable domain, with remaining parts taken from reference TRBV19 and TRBJ1-6, reads DGGITQSPKYLFRKEGQNVTLSCEQNLNHDAMYWYRQDPGQGLRLIYYSQIVNDFQKGDIAEGYSVSREKKESFPLTVTSAQKNPTAFYLCASSEGAIYNSPLHFGNGTRLTVT.

The rearrangement joins TRBV5-6 to TRBJ2-2, with D possibly TRBD1 on 5 matching bases. Germline loops: CDR1 SGHDT, CDR2 YYEEEE. V lost 4 bases to trimming and J lost 6 bases, with 19 bases between them. The CDR3 is made up of 16 amino acids. CDR3 sequence: CASSRGSGFPAGELFF. The CDR3 bases are TGTGCCAGCAGCAGGGGATCGGGCTTCCCTGCCGGGGAGCTGTTTTTT.

The chain recombines TRBV5-6 with TRBJ2-7, with 7 positions matching TRBD2. The CDR3 has 15 amino acids. Germline assignment: CDR1 SGHDT and CDR2 YYEEEE. Trimming took 4 bases from V and 3 from J; bases not matched to a gene: 10. DNA of the CDR3: TGTGCCAGCAGCCCCGGCCACGGGGGGATCTACGAGCAGTACGTC. It is translated as CASSPGHGGIYEQYV.

The rearrangement joins TRBV6-1 to TRBJ1-4; the match to TRBD1 covers 7 bases. Trimming took 2 bases from V and 5 from J; bases not matched to a gene: 5. This CDR3 comprises 15 residues. From germline, CDR1 is MNHNS and CDR2 SASEGT. CDR3 sequence: CASSEISGGNEKLFF. The CDR3 region has the DNA TGTGCCAGCAGTGAAATCTCAGGGGGGAATGAAAAACTGTTTTTT.

This chain joins TRBV27 and TRBJ2-5, with 8 bases lining up with TRBD1. V was clipped by 3 bases and J by 5 bases; unmatched bases: 8. This CDR3 spans 15 amino acids. CDR1 and CDR2 (germline): MNHEY, SMNVEV (reference sequence). CDR3 nucleotides: TGTGCCAGCAGTTTGCGGACAGGGATTGACGAGACCCAGTACTTC. Its protein product is CASSLRTGIDETQYF.

V and J are TRBV5-8 and TRBJ1-4; D not certain. The CDR3 loop spans 15 amino acids. Germline CDR1 SGHTS, CDR2 YDEGEE. The ends were cut back, 0 bases at V and 2 bases at J, with 8 bases in the middle. CDR3 DNA: TGTGCCAGCAGCTTGGGGAGTACCACTAATGAAAAACTGTTTTTT. This sequence encodes CASSLGSTTNEKLFF.

V usage is TRBV11-3 and J usage is TRBJ1-1, with D maybe TRBD1 (5 bases). The CDR3 spans 12 residues. Germline assignment: CDR1 SGHNT and CDR2 YENEEA. Deletions cut 6 bases from V and 0 bases from J, with 5 bases between. In DNA form, the CDR3 reads TGTGCCAGCAGAGGGGTGAACACTGAAGCTTTCTTT. Residues: CASRGVNTEAFF.

The CDR3 reads CAITSGQGVEQYF. The DNA for the CDR3 is TGTGCCATCACCTCGGGACAGGGCGTCGAGCAGTACTTC. This rearrangement joins TRBV10-3 to TRBJ2-7; TRBD1 aligns across 9 bases. The CDR3 totals 13 residues. J lost 6 bases, V lost 7 bases, and 7 bases had no gene match. Germline V CDR1 and CDR2: ENHRY, SYGVKD.

This clone was seen a few times. The rearrangement links TRBV28 to TRBJ2-1, with 7 positions matching TRBD2. CDR1 is MDHEN, CDR2 SYDVKM, per germline. The CDR3 runs 12 residues. The ends lost 6 bases at V and 5 bases at J; junction bases unmatched: 1. In nucleotides, the CDR3 is TGTGCCAGCAGGGGGGGGGACAATGAGCAGTTCTTC. Translated, it gives CASRGGDNEQFF.

The J gene is TRBJ2-1, the V gene TRBV6-6, with D tentatively TRBD2 (5 bases). The germline gives CDR1 MNHNY, CDR2 SVGAGI (reference sequence). Trimming stripped 5 bases from V and 4 bases from J, with 18 bases between. The CDR3 has 16 residues. Here the CDR3 reads CASSGLGSYSYNEQFF. The CDR3 DNA sequence: TGTGCCAGCAGTGGACTTGGCAGCTACTCTTACAATGAGCAGTTCTTC.

As to this clone: This same CDR3 is encoded by further DNA sequences in the sample. The CDR3 protein is CASSGSSYNEQFF. In DNA, the CDR3 is TGTGCCAGCAGCGGCAGCTCCTACAATGAGCAGTTCTTC. The V gene is TRBV9, the J gene TRBJ2-1, with D hard to call. Per the germline V gene, CDR1 is SGDLS and CDR2 is YYNGEE. The length of the CDR3 is 13 residues. V shed 3 bases and J shed 0 bases, with 4 bases lying between them.

This rearrangement joins TRBV7-3 to TRBJ1-6; 7 bases map to TRBD1. CDR1 and CDR2 from the germline V gene are SGHTA and FQGTGA. The CDR3 sequence is 16 residues long. V shed 0 bases and J 5 bases; nucleotides not matched to a gene: 4. The chain's CDR3 is CASSLTGGGHNSPLHF. The CDR3 nucleotides read TGTGCCAGCAGCTTAACAGGGGGCGGCCATAATTCACCCCTCCACTTT.

In this sample, this clone turned up once. The chain combines TRBV4-2 with TRBJ1-2, with no clear D. The germline V and J ends were trimmed by 1 base and 0 bases, with 6 bases remaining between them. This CDR3 region has 14 residues. The germline gives CDR1 LGHNA, CDR2 YNFKEQ. CDR3 in DNA: TGTGCCAGCAGCCAAGGTATAGCTAACTATGGCTACACCTTC. Its protein is CASSQGIANYGYTF.

The chain is built from TRBV27 and TRBJ1-6; no clear D gene. V was shortened by 7 bases and J by 6 bases, with 7 bases between the two germline ends. This CDR3 contains 12 residues. Germline CDR1 and CDR2: MNHEY and SMNVEV (reference sequence). The CDR3 is CASMEVNSPLHF. Here the CDR3 DNA reads TGTGCCAGCATGGAGGTTAATTCACCCCTCCACTTT.

The J gene is TRBJ2-7, the V gene TRBV4-1; TRBD1 aligns across 7 bases. The germline gives CDR1 MGHRA, CDR2 YSYEKL. Germline trimming cut 1 base from V and 3 bases from J; bases unmatched to any gene: 3. The CDR3 sequence is 14 residues long. CDR3 region: CASSQAGTVYEQYF. CDR3 nucleotides: TGCGCCAGCAGCCAAGCCGGGACAGTCTACGAGCAGTACTTC.

This clone has a handful of counts. The V call is TRBV4-2, the J call TRBJ1-2, with D possibly matching TRBD1 (6 bases). The ends were cut back, 4 bases at V and 10 bases at J, with 16 bases in the middle. Germline V gene sequence: CDR1 LGHNA, CDR2 YNFKEQ. The CDR3 loop spans 13 amino acids. The DNA for the CDR3 is TGTGCCAGCAGCCCGCAACAGGGTGAGGTCTACACCTTC. The encoded protein is CASSPQQGEVYTF.

As concerns this clone: This sequence is one base from a far larger clone and is likely a read error. The V and J genes are TRBV30 and TRBJ1-1, with D possibly being TRBD1 (5 bases). CDR1 is GTSNPN, CDR2 SVGIG, per germline (reference sequence). The CDR3 loop spans 13 amino acids. CDR3 bases: TGTGCCTGGAGTGTAGACAGAGCCACTGAAGCTATCTTT. As protein: CAWSVDRATEAIF.

The chain is built from TRBV6-6 and TRBJ2-2; 9 bases match TRBD1. CDR1 is MNHNY, CDR2 SVGAGI, per germline (reference sequence). This CDR3 has 16 residues. The V and J ends lost 8 bases and 7 bases, in that order; junction bases with no gene match: 14. The CDR3 DNA follows: TGTGCCAGCGTACTGGGACAGGGAGGTCCGGACGGGGAGCTGTTTTTT. Amino acids: CASVLGQGGPDGELFF.

V and J are TRBV9 and TRBJ2-3, with D perhaps matching TRBD2 (6 bases). The CDR3 covers 15 residues. Trimming left V 3 bases short and J 1 base short, with 12 bases between. Per germline, CDR1 SGDLS and CDR2 YYNGEE. The CDR3 is CASSGGTARTDTQYF. CDR3 DNA: TGTGCCAGCAGCGGAGGGACTGCCCGCACAGATACGCAGTATTTT. Supplemented by reference TRBV9 and TRBJ2-3, the full variable domain reads DSGVTQTPKHLITATGQRVTLRCSPRSGDLSVYWYQQSLDQGLQFLIQYYNGEERAKGNILERFSAQQFPDLHSELNLSSLELGDSALYFCASSGGTARTDTQYFGPGTRLTVL.

The gene calls are TRBV7-8 and TRBJ1-5; 9 bases match TRBD1. The CDR3 is 16 amino acids. Trimming removed 1 base from V and 3 bases from J; junction bases left unmatched: 4. Germline CDR1 reads SGHVS; CDR2 reads FQNEAQ. Here the CDR3 reads CASSLGRTGANQPQHF. For the CDR3, the DNA is TGTGCCAGCAGCTTAGGACGGACAGGGGCCAATCAGCCCCAGCATTTT.

The chain is built from TRBV7-2 and TRBJ2-7; tentative D call: TRBD2 (6 bases). The CDR3 loop spans 15 amino acids. Trimming left V 3 bases short and J 3 bases short, with 15 bases between. In germline, CDR1 is SGHTA, CDR2 FQGNSA. The CDR3 DNA reads TGTGCCAGCAGCTTGTTGGTGGGTAGCGGCTACGAGCAGTACTTC. Its translation is CASSLLVGSGYEQYF.

As to this clone: This clone may be a read error of a much larger clone one base away. The chain joins TRBV29-1 to TRBJ1-2; a weak D match, TRBD1 (5 bases). The CDR3 spans 13 residues. V lost 4 bases and J 8 bases, leaving 17 bases between the germline ends. The germline CDR1 and CDR2 sequences are SQVTM and ANQGSEA. CDR3 region: CSVGAGGALGYTF. DNA for the CDR3: TGCAGCGTTGGAGCCGGAGGGGCTTTAGGCTACACCTTC.

The chain employs TRBV7-8 and TRBJ2-7, with 10 bases aligning to TRBD2. V lost 1 base, J lost 4 bases, and 7 bases stayed unmatched. The CDR3 totals 16 residues. CDR1 and CDR2 from the germline V gene are SGHVS and FQNEAQ. The CDR3 DNA reads as TGTGCCAGCAGCTTAGTGAGCGGGGGGGCCAGGTACGAGCAGTACTTC. It codes for CASSLVSGGARYEQYF.

This clone was counted once. The chain couples TRBV7-9 to TRBJ1-2; 9 nucleotides align to TRBD1. The V and J ends lost 5 bases and 7 bases, in that order; junction bases with no gene match: 8. The CDR3 has 14 residues. Germline values: CDR1 SEHNR, CDR2 FQNEAQ (reference sequence). The CDR3 nucleotides read TGTGCCAGCAGCGTACCACAGGGGGCTGGTGGCTACACCTTC. This sequence encodes CASSVPQGAGGYTF. Filled out from reference TRBV7-9 and TRBJ1-2, the complete variable domain reads DTGVSQNPRHKITKRGQNVTFRCDPISEHNRLYWYRQTLGQGPEFLTYFQNEAQLEKSRLLSDRFSAERPKGSFSTLEIQRTEQGDSAMYLCASSVPQGAGGYTFGSGTRLTVV.

V and J are TRBV15 and TRBJ1-5; D gene ambiguous. CDR3 length equals 13 residues. Germline values: CDR1 LNHNV, CDR2 YYDKDF (reference sequence). Trimming shortened V by 0 bases and J by 6 bases, and 6 bases separated the two germline ends. In DNA, the CDR3 is TGTGCCACCAGCAGAGAGTTTAGTCAGCCCCAGCATTTT. Translating gives CATSREFSQPQHF. The complete variable domain, with remaining parts taken from reference TRBV15 and TRBJ1-5, reads DAMVIQNPRYQVTQFGKPVTLSCSQTLNHNVMYWYQQKSSQAPKLLFHYYDKDFNNEADTPDNFQSRRPNTSFCFLDIRSPGLGDTAMYLCATSREFSQPQHFGDGTRLSIL.

V and J are TRBV2 and TRBJ2-5, with D possibly TRBD2 on 7 matching bases. V lost 7 bases, J lost 4 bases, and 13 bases lay in between. This CDR3 is 13 amino acids long. The germline V gene encodes CDR1 SNHLY and CDR2 FYNNEI. CDR3 sequence reads: CASTGGLGETQYF. The CDR3, as DNA: TGTGCCAGCACCGGGGGGCTGGGAGAGACCCAGTACTTC.

The chain joins TRBV18 to TRBJ2-7; 11 bases are shared with TRBD1. This CDR3 is 14 amino acids long. The V gene's germline CDR1 is KGHSH and CDR2 LQKENI. Trimming took 6 bases from V and 5 from J; bases not matched to a gene: 6. The CDR3 spells CASSPGQGVNEQYF. The CDR3, as DNA: TGTGCCAGCTCCCCGGGACAGGGGGTGAACGAGCAGTACTTC. Filled out from reference TRBV18 and TRBJ2-7, the complete variable domain reads NAGVMQNPRHLVRRRGQEARLRCSPMKGHSHVYWYRQLPEEGLKFMVYLQKENIIDESGMPKERFSAEFPKEGPSILRIQQVVRGDSAAYFCASSPGQGVNEQYFGPGTRLTVT.

The V gene is TRBV28, the J gene TRBJ1-5; D is ambiguous. Germline V lookup: CDR1 MDHEN, CDR2 SYDVKM. V was clipped by 5 bases and J by 5 bases, with 16 bases between them. The CDR3 totals 15 residues. CDR3 in amino acids: CASSPSGGMDQPQHF. Written as DNA, the CDR3 is TGTGCCAGCAGTCCCTCGGGAGGGATGGATCAGCCCCAGCATTTT.

The J gene is TRBJ2-7, the V gene TRBV28; a possible D gene is TRBD2 (5 bases). The CDR3 runs to 13 residues. The V gene lost 6 bases and the J gene lost 7 bases, with 16 bases spanning the gap. Germline lookup yields CDR1 MDHEN and CDR2 SYDVKM. The CDR3, as DNA: TGTGCCAGCAGCGTACCGGGGAAAGGGGAGCAGTACTTC. Translation gives CASSVPGKGEQYF.

The table lists this clone with a count of one. The rearrangement joins TRBV9 to TRBJ2-3; perhaps TRBD2 as D (6 bases). The germline V and J ends were trimmed by 4 bases and 1 base, with 13 bases remaining between them. There are 15 residues in the CDR3. In germline, CDR1 is SGDLS, CDR2 YYNGEE. The CDR3 DNA follows: TGTGCCAGCAGCCCGCGGGGTTTTGGCACAGATACGCAGTATTTT. This codes for CASSPRGFGTDTQYF.